The 2 T cell receptor beta chains given below trace back to one sample, sequenced in a study of blood T cell repertoires in COVID-19. Measured with immunoSEQ multiplex PCR; TCRdb has only the in-frame clones, and not every one. The sample records about 210,000 clones, 83% being singletons. Specimen: peripheral blood. These receptors were collected from a woman in her thirties or forties with active or convalescent COVID-19.

The rearrangement links TRBV10-3 to TRBJ1-1; the D gene is possibly TRBD1 (5 bases). The CDR3 sequence is 14 residues long. The V gene lost 6 bases and the J gene lost 0 bases, with 11 bases spanning the gap. From germline, CDR1 is ENHRY and CDR2 SYGVKD. The CDR3 loop is CAISQGGMNTEAFF. The CDR3 region has the DNA TGTGCCATCAGCCAGGGCGGAATGAACACTGAAGCTTTCTTT.

J is TRBJ1-4 and V is TRBV6-5; 9 nucleotides align to TRBD1. The germline gives CDR1 MNHEY, CDR2 SVGAGI. Losses at the gene ends were 2 bases for V and 0 bases for J; bases not matched to a gene: 1. The CDR3 is 16 residues long. The CDR3 is CASSYTGGPTNEKLFF. The CDR3 DNA sequence: TGTGCCAGCAGTTACACAGGGGGCCCAACTAATGAAAAACTGTTTTTT.